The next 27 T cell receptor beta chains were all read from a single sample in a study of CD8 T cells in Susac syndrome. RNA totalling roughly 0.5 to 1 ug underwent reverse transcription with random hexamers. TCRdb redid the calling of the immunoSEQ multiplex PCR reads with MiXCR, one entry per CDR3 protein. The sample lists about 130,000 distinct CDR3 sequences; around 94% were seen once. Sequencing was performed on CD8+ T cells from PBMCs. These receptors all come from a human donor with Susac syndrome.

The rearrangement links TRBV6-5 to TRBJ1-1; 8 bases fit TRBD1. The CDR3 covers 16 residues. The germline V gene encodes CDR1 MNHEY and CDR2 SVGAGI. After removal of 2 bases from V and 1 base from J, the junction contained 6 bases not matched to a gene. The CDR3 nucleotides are TGTGCCAGCAGTTACCAGGGGGCGGCGTGGAACACTGAAGCTTTCTTT. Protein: CASSYQGAAWNTEAFF.

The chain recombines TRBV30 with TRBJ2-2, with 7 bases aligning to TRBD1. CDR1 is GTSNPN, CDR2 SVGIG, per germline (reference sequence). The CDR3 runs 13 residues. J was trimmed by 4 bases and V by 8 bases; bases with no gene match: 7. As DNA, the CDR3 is TGTGCCGGTCCGACAGGGTCCACCGGGGAGCTGTTTTTT. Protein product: CAGPTGSTGELFF.

The CDR3: CASSLVDGGDNAEAFF. The CDR3 DNA is TGTGCCAGCAGCTTGGTGGATGGAGGGGATAACGCTGAAGCTTTCTTT. The J gene is TRBJ1-1, the V gene TRBV5-4; D possibly corresponds to TRBD1 (5 bases). Germline V gene sequence: CDR1 SGHNT, CDR2 YYREEE (reference sequence). This CDR3 has 16 residues. Trimming cost V 0 bases and J 6 bases, with 18 bases left between them. Supplemented by reference TRBV5-4 and TRBJ1-1, the full variable domain reads ETGVTQSPTHLIKTRGQQVTLRCSSQSGHNTVSWYQQALGQGPQFIFQYYREEENGRGNFPPRFSGLQFPNYSSELNVNALELDDSALYLCASSLVDGGDNAEAFFGQGTRLTVV.

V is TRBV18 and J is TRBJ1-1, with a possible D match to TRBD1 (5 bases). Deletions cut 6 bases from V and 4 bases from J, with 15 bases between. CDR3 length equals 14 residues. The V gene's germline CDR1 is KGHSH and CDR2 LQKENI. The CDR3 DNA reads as TGTGCCAGCTCGCCGGGACGCATTATCACTGAAGCTTTCTTT. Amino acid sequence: CASSPGRIITEAFF.

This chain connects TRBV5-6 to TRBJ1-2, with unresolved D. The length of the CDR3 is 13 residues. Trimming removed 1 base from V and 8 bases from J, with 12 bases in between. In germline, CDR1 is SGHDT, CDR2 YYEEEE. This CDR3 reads CASSLFEGDGYTF. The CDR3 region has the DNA TGTGCCAGCAGCTTGTTTGAGGGTGACGGCTACACCTTC.

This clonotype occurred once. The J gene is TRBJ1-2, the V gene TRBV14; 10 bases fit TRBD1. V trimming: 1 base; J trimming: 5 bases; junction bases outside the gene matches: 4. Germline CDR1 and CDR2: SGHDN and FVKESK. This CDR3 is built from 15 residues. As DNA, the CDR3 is TGTGCCAGCAGCCAAGGGACAGGGGGTTCGTATGGCTACACCTTC. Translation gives CASSQGTGGSYGYTF.

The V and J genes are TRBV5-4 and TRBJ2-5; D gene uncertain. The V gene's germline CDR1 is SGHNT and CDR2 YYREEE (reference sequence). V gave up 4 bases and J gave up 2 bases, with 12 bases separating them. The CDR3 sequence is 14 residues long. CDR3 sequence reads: CASSGGVGQETQYF. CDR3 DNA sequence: TGTGCCAGCAGCGGTGGTGTCGGGCAAGAGACCCAGTACTTC.

The CDR3 sequence is CASSWGPRSSYEQYF. The CDR3 bases are TGCGCCAGCAGCTGGGGTCCTCGGAGCTCCTACGAGCAGTACTTC. This chain connects TRBV5-1 to TRBJ2-7; no definite D call. Germline values: CDR1 SGHRS, CDR2 YFSETQ. The CDR3 has 15 residues. V shed 3 bases and J shed 0 bases, with 13 bases lying between them.

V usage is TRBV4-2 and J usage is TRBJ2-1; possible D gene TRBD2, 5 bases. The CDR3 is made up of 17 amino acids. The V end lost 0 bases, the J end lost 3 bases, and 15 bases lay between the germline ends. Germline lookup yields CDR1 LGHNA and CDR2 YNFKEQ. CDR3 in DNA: TGTGCCAGCAGCCAAGATGGTCCCAGCGGAAACTACAATGAGCAGTTCTTC. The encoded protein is CASSQDGPSGNYNEQFF.

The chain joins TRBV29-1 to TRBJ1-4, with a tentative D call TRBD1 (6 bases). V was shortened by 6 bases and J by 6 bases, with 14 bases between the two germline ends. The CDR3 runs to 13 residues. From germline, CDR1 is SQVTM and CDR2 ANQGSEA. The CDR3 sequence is CSVSRGIDEKLFF. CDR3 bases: TGCAGCGTATCCAGGGGCATTGATGAAAAACTGTTTTTT.

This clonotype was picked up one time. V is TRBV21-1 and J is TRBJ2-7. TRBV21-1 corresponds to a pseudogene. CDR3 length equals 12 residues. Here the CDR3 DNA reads TGTGCCAGCATAAAAGGTATCCACGAGCAGTACTTC. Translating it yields CASIKGIHEQYF.

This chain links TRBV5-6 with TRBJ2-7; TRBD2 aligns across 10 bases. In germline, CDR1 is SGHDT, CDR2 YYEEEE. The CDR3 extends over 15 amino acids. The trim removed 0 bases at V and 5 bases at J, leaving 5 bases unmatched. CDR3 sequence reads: CASSLASGRRHEQYF. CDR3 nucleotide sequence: TGTGCCAGCAGCTTGGCTAGCGGGAGAAGGCACGAGCAGTACTTC. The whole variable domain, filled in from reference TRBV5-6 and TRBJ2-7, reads DAGVTQSPTHLIKTRGQQVTLRCSPKSGHDTVSWYQQALGQGPQFIFQYYEEEERQRGNFPDRFSGHQFPNYSSELNVNALLLGDSALYLCASSLASGRRHEQYFGPGTRLTVT.

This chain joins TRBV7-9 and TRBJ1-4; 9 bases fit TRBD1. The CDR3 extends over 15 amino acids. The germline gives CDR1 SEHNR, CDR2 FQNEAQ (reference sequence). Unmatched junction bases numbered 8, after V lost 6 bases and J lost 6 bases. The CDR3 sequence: CASRPIQGADEKLFF. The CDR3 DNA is TGTGCCAGCAGACCAATACAGGGGGCGGATGAAAAACTGTTTTTT.

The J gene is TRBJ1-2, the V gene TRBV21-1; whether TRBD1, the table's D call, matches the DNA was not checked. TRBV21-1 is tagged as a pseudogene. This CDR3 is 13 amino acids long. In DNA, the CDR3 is TGTGCCAGCAGCAAAGAACCTCAGGGGGGCTACACCTTC. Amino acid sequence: CASSKEPQGGYTF.

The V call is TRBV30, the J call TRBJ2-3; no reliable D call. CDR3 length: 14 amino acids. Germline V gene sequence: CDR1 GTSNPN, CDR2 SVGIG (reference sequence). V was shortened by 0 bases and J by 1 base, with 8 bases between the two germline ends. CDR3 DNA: TGTGCCTGGAGTGTGGATAGTGGCACAGATACGCAGTATTTT. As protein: CAWSVDSGTDTQYF.

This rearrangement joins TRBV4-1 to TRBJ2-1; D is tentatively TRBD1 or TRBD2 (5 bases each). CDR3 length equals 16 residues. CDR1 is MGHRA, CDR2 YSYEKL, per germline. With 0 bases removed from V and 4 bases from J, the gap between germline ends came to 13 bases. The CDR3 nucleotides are TGCGCCAGCAGCCAAGATTCGAGGGACCTATACAATGAGCAGTTCTTC. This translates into CASSQDSRDLYNEQFF.

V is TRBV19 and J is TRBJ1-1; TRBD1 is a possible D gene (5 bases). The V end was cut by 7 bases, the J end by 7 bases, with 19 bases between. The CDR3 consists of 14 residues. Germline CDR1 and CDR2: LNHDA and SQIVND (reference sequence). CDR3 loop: CASTPLGGDLEAFF. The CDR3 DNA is TGTGCCAGTACCCCCCTGGGGGGGGACCTTGAAGCTTTCTTT. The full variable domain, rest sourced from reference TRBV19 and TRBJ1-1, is DGGITQSPKYLFRKEGQNVTLSCEQNLNHDAMYWYRQDPGQGLRLIYYSQIVNDFQKGDIAEGYSVSREKKESFPLTVTSAQKNPTAFYLCASTPLGGDLEAFFGQGTRLTVV.

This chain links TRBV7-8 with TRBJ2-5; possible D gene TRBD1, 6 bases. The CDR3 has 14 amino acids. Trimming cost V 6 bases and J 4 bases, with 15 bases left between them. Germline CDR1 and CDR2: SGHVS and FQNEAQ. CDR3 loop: CASSGSGTRETQYF. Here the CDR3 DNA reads TGTGCCAGCAGTGGTTCTGGGACAAGAGAGACCCAGTACTTC.

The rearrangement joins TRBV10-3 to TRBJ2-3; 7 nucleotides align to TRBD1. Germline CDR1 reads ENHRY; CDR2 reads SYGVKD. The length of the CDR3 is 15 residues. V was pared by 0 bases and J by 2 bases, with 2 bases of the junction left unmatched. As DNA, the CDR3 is TGTGCCATCAGTGAGTCGGGACAGCACACAGATACGCAGTATTTT. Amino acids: CAISESGQHTDTQYF.

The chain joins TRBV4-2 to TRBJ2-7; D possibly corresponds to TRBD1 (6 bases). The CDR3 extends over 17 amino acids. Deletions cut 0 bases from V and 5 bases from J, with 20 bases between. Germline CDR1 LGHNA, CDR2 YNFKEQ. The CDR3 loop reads CASSQDAPGQPTDEQYF. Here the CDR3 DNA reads TGTGCCAGCAGCCAAGATGCGCCGGGACAACCTACAGACGAGCAGTACTTC.

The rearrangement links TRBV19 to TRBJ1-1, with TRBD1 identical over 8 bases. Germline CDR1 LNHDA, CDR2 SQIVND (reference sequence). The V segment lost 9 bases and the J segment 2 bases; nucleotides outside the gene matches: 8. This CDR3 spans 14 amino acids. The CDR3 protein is CASDMGQVNTEAFF. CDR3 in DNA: TGTGCCAGCGACATGGGACAGGTCAACACTGAAGCTTTCTTT.

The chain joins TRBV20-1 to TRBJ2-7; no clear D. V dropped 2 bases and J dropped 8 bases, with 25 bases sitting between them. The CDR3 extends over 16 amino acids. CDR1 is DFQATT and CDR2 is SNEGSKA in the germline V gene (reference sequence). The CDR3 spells CSARSPLWHLNEKQYF. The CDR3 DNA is TGCAGTGCTAGATCCCCTTTGTGGCACCTCAATGAGAAGCAGTACTTC.

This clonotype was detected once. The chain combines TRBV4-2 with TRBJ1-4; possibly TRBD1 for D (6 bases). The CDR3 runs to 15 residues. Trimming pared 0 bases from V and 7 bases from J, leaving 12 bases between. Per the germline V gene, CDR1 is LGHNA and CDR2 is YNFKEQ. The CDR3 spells CASSQDRGASEKLFF. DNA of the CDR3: TGTGCCAGCAGCCAAGATCGGGGGGCGTCTGAAAAACTGTTTTTT.

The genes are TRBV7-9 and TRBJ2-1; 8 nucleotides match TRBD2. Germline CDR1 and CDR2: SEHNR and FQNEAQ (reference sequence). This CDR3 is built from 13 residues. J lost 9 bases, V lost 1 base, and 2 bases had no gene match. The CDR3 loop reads CASSLVLAVEQFF. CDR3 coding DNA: TGTGCCAGCAGCTTAGTACTAGCGGTTGAGCAGTTCTTC.

The CDR3 region is CASSHRDRGLMNTEAFF. The CDR3 bases are TGTGCCAGCAGCCACCGGGACAGGGGGTTGATGAACACTGAAGCTTTCTTT. This chain uses TRBV3-1 with TRBJ1-1; 11 bases agree with TRBD1. CDR3 length equals 17 residues. After removal of 3 bases from V and 0 bases from J, the junction contained 6 bases not matched to a gene. Germline CDR1 and CDR2: LGHDT and YNNKEL (reference sequence).

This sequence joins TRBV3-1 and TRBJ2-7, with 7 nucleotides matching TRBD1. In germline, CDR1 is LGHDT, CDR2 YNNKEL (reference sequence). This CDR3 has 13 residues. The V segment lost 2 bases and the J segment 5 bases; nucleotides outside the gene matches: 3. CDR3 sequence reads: CASSQPGQNEQYF. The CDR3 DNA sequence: TGTGCCAGCAGCCAACCGGGACAGAACGAGCAGTACTTC.

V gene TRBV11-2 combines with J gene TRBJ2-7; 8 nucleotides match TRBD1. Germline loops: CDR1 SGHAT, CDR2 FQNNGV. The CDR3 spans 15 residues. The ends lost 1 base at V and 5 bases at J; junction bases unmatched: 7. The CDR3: CASSLADRAGDEQYF. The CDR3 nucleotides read TGTGCCAGCAGCTTAGCGGACAGGGCCGGAGACGAGCAGTACTTC.